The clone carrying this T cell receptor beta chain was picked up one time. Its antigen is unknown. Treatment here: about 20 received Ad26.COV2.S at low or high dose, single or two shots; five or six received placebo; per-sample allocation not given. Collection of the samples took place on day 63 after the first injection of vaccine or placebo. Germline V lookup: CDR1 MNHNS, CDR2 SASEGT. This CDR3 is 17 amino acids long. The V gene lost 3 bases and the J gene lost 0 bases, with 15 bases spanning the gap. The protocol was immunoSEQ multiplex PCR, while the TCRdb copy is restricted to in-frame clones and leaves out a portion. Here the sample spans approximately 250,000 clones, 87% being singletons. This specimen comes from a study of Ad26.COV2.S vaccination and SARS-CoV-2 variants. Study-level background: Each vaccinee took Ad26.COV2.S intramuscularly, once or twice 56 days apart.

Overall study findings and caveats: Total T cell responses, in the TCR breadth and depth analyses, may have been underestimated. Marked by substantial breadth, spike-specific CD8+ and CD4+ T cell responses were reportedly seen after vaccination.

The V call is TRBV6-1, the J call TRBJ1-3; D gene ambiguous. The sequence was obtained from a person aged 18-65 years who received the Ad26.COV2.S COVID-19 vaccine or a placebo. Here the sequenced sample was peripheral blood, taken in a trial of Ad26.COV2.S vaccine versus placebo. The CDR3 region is CASSELVGGYSGNTIYF. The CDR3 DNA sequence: TGTGCCAGCAGTGAGTTAGTGGGAGGCTACTCTGGAAACACCATATATTTT.